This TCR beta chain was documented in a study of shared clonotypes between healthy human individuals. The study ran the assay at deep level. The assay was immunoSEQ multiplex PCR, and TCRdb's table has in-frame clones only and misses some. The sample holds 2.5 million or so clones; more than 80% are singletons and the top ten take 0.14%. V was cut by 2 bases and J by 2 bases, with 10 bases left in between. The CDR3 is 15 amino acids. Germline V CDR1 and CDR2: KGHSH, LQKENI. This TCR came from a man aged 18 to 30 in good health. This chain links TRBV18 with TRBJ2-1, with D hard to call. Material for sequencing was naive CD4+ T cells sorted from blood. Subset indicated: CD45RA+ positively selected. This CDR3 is CASSPVIVAYNEQFF. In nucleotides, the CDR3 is TGTGCCAGCTCACCAGTGATAGTAGCCTACAATGAGCAGTTCTTC.